These 21 T cell receptor beta chains share one sample of origin, sequenced in a study of T cells after yellow fever vaccination. TCRdb re-called the 5' RACE reads with MiXCR, one entry per CDR3 protein. The sample carries about 310,000 distinct CDR3 sequences, roughly 4% recorded once. Sequenced here: PBMCs, sampled on the day of the yellow fever booster vaccination. These receptor sequences come from a man aged 18 to 29 who received the YFV17D yellow fever vaccine.

The gene calls are TRBV20-1 and TRBJ1-3, with no clear D. Germline V CDR1 and CDR2: DFQATT, SNEGSKA (reference sequence). Trimming took 1 base from V and 3 from J, leaving 7 bases between them. CDR3 length: 13 amino acids. The CDR3 nucleotides are TGCAGTGCTAGAGCCAACGGTGGAAACACCATATATTTT. This sequence encodes CSARANGGNTIYF.

The table lists this clonotype with many counts. V and J are TRBV6-1 and TRBJ1-5; the D gene is possibly TRBD1 (6 bases). CDR1 MNHNS and CDR2 SASEGT come from the germline V gene. V lost 2 bases and J 5 bases, leaving 7 bases between the germline ends. The CDR3 is made up of 13 amino acids. The CDR3 sequence is CASSEKGDQPQHF. DNA for the CDR3: TGTGCCAGCAGTGAAAAGGGGGATCAGCCCCAGCATTTT.

This clonotype was seen a few times. This chain links TRBV9 with TRBJ1-1; D possibly corresponds to TRBD1 (5 bases). This CDR3 spans 16 amino acids. Trimming pared 0 bases from V and 4 bases from J, leaving 16 bases between. The germline gives CDR1 SGDLS, CDR2 YYNGEE. DNA for the CDR3: TGTGCCAGCAGCGTAGGAAGGGGTGGGCCGGGCACTGAAGCTTTCTTT. It translates to CASSVGRGGPGTEAFF.

This clonotype was counted at least ten times. The rearrangement links TRBV15 to TRBJ1-5, with a weak D call TRBD1 (6 bases). The CDR3 contains 15 residues. The germline V gene has CDR1 LNHNV and CDR2 YYDKDF (reference sequence). Deletions cut 0 bases from V and 1 base from J, with 7 bases between. DNA for the CDR3: TGTGCCACCAGCAGAGAGGGGGCAAGCAATCAGCCCCAGCATTTT. Encoded protein: CATSREGASNQPQHF.

This clonotype occurred many times. This sequence joins TRBV7-9 and TRBJ2-3; D gene uncertain. The germline V gene encodes CDR1 SEHNR and CDR2 FQNEAQ (reference sequence). The CDR3 consists of 15 residues. Trimming pared 2 bases from V and 1 base from J, leaving 10 bases between. The DNA for the CDR3 is TGTGCCAGCAGCTTATATGTCTCCGGCACAGATACGCAGTATTTT. This encodes CASSLYVSGTDTQYF.

This clonotype was picked up many times. CDR3 in DNA: TGTGCCAGCAGCGGTAGCGGGGGGGCCGCAGATACGCAGTATTTT. Encoded protein: CASSGSGGAADTQYF. V usage is TRBV7-9 and J usage is TRBJ2-3; TRBD2 aligns across 11 bases. Germline CDR1 is SEHNR and CDR2 is FQNEAQ (reference sequence). J lost 4 bases, V lost 5 bases, and 5 bases had no gene match. There are 15 residues in the CDR3.

This clonotype came up many times. The chain joins TRBV7-9 to TRBJ2-5, with D perhaps TRBD2 (5 bases). Germline V gene data show CDR1 as SEHNR and CDR2 as FQNEAQ (reference sequence). The CDR3 spans 16 residues. The ends were cut back, 5 bases at V and 6 bases at J, with 22 bases in the middle. The CDR3 sequence: CASSPPVGTLGKTQYF. CDR3 DNA sequence: TGTGCCAGCAGCCCCCCGGTTGGTACCCTCGGGAAGACCCAGTACTTC.

V and J are TRBV6-1 and TRBJ2-2, with 7 bases identical to TRBD2. From germline, CDR1 is MNHNS and CDR2 SASEGT. This CDR3 comprises 14 residues. V dropped 9 bases and J dropped 6; count of bases not matched to a gene: 10. The CDR3 here is CASTPGRDPGELFF. The DNA for the CDR3 is TGTGCCAGTACCCCGGGGAGGGACCCCGGGGAGCTGTTTTTT.

This clonotype appeared many times. The rearrangement uses TRBV10-2 and TRBJ2-3; 8 bases line up with TRBD1. The CDR3 spans 13 residues. Germline trimming cut 6 bases from V and 4 bases from J; bases unmatched to any gene: 3. Germline assignment: CDR1 WSHSY and CDR2 SAAADI. The CDR3 is CASRQGAADTQYF. Written as DNA, the CDR3 is TGCGCCAGCAGGCAGGGGGCTGCAGATACGCAGTATTTT.

This chain joins TRBV7-6 and TRBJ2-1; D perhaps matches TRBD2 (6 bases). CDR1 and CDR2 (germline): SGHVS, FNYEAQ. V was clipped by 4 bases and J by 2 bases, with 12 bases between them. This CDR3 is built from 15 residues. The DNA for the CDR3 is TGTGCCAGCAGCTCACCCACGGGGGCCTACAATGAGCAGTTCTTC. Residues: CASSSPTGAYNEQFF.

As concerns this clonotype: A much larger clone is a single base away; this may be a read error. The rearrangement uses TRBV11-1 and TRBJ2-2; the D is unclear. Trimming stripped 2 bases from V and 0 bases from J, with 7 bases between. The length of the CDR3 is 15 residues. Germline CDR1 SGHAT, CDR2 FQDESV (reference sequence). CDR3 region: CASSLRQANTGELFF. CDR3 nucleotide sequence: TGTGCCAGCAGCTTAAGGCAGGCGAACACCGGGGAGCTGTTTTTT.

This clonotype has a handful of counts. The V call is TRBV28, the J call TRBJ2-7, with D perhaps assigned TRBD1 or TRBD2 (5 bases each). Germline V gives CDR1 MDHEN, CDR2 SYDVKM. Trimming shortened V by 1 base and J by 4 bases, and 17 bases separated the two germline ends. The CDR3 runs 16 residues. The CDR3 bases are TGTGCCAGCAGTTTATCGGGGACCCTGGGCCGTTACGAGCAGTACGTC. This gives the protein CASSLSGTLGRYEQYV.

The V and J genes are TRBV29-1 and TRBJ2-5; D remains unclear. V lost 0 bases, J lost 2 bases, and 7 bases lay in between. The length of the CDR3 is 13 residues. Germline V gene sequence: CDR1 SQVTM, CDR2 ANQGSEA. CDR3 residues: CSVEDLVQETQYF. For the CDR3, the DNA is TGCAGCGTTGAAGATCTGGTTCAAGAGACCCAGTACTTC.

In its sample, this clonotype was seen many times. The gene calls are TRBV19 and TRBJ2-7; D is unresolved. Germline CDR1 LNHDA, CDR2 SQIVND (reference sequence). Trimming took 2 bases from V and 6 from J, leaving 17 bases between them. This CDR3 is 15 amino acids long. CDR3 sequence (DNA): TGTGCCAGTAGTATACCCAGGCCGCTAAAGTGCGAGCAGTACGTC. Translation: CASSIPRPLKCEQYV.

This clonotype came up many times. This chain links TRBV3-1 with TRBJ2-5; unclear D gene. The CDR3 sequence is 14 residues long. Germline V gene sequence: CDR1 LGHDT, CDR2 YNNKEL (reference sequence). V lost 1 base and J 7 bases, leaving 13 bases between the germline ends. This CDR3 is CASSQVAGMRTQYF. In DNA, the CDR3 is TGTGCCAGCAGCCAAGTGGCAGGTATGAGGACCCAGTACTTC.

This clonotype was observed many times. CDR3 bases: TGCAGCTGCGAGGGTGGTGGTGGTACCGGGGAGCTGTTTTTT. It translates to CSCEGGGGTGELFF. V is TRBV29-1 and J is TRBJ2-2, with a weak D call TRBD2 (5 bases). The CDR3 sequence is 14 residues long. V lost 8 bases and J lost 5, with 18 bases in between. The germline gives CDR1 SQVTM, CDR2 ANQGSEA.

The chain couples TRBV9 to TRBJ2-3; TRBD2 agrees at 9 bases. J gave up 4 bases and V 1 base, and 7 bases lay outside the gene matches. Germline values: CDR1 SGDLS, CDR2 YYNGEE. This CDR3 is built from 16 residues. Here the CDR3 DNA reads TGTGCCAGCAGCGTAAGAATAGCGGGGGCTTCAGATACGCAGTATTTT. This translates into CASSVRIAGASDTQYF.

This clonotype was observed a handful of times. The J gene is TRBJ2-7, the V gene TRBV2; D is ambiguous. Germline V gene data show CDR1 as SNHLY and CDR2 as FYNNEI. Trimming took 8 bases from V and 4 from J, leaving 6 bases between them. This CDR3 spans 10 amino acids. The CDR3 protein is CASEEYEQYV. The CDR3 region has the DNA TGTGCCAGCGAGGAATACGAGCAGTACGTC.

This clonotype has ten or more counts. The chain couples TRBV5-1 to TRBJ2-5; 8 bases match TRBD2. The germline gives CDR1 SGHRS, CDR2 YFSETQ. V was clipped by 5 bases and J by 5 bases; unmatched bases: 11. This CDR3 is 15 amino acids long. CDR3 coding DNA: TGCGCCAGCAGAGCCCAAGCGGGGGTTGTGGAGACCCAGTACTTC. Translated, it gives CASRAQAGVVETQYF.

Many counts were recorded for this clonotype. This chain links TRBV7-9 with TRBJ1-5; TRBD1 aligns across 7 bases. CDR3 size: 14 residues. V shed 6 bases, J shed 7 bases, and the junction held 9 bases outside the gene matches. The V gene's germline CDR1 is SEHNR and CDR2 FQNEAQ (reference sequence). This CDR3 reads CASSSTGTYQPQHF. The CDR3 nucleotides read TGTGCCAGCAGTTCGACAGGGACTTACCAGCCCCAGCATTTT.

A few counts support this clonotype. The CDR3 region is CASSRQGGNEKLFF. Here the CDR3 DNA reads TGTGCCAGCAGTCGACAGGGGGGGAATGAAAAACTGTTTTTT. J is TRBJ1-4 and V is TRBV12-3 or TRBV12-4; TRBD1 matches at 9 bases. This CDR3 is built from 14 residues. J was trimmed by 5 bases and V by 5 bases; bases with no gene match: 3.